The next 14 T cell receptor beta chains were all read from a single sample in a study of cytotoxic CD8 clonotypes in ibrutinib-treated CLL (dated by TCRdb to the early 2020s). Library preparation used the immunoSEQ multiplex PCR assay. Here the immuneACCESS table is served through TCRdb, limited to in-frame sequences with V and J called. Missing clones are a known gap in these copies; in checked studies unresolved V genes cover under half, and the rest lacks a known reason. The sample records 110,000 to 150,000 clones, about 80% of which are singletons. The ten largest account for just over 5% of the sample. In light of the paper, this sample's time point label describes: roughly 23 months on ibrutinib. Source: PBMCs, taken after 24 months of ibrutinib treatment. These TCRs come from a human donor with chronic lymphocytic leukemia.

In DNA form, the CDR3 reads TGTGCCAGCAGCGTAGCCCTGGGGGGATACAATGAGCAGTTCTTC. As protein: CASSVALGGYNEQFF. The chain carries TRBV9 and TRBJ2-1; D might be TRBD2 (6 bases). The V gene lost 0 bases and the J gene lost 4 bases, with 11 bases spanning the gap. This CDR3 is built from 15 residues. Germline CDR1 reads SGDLS; CDR2 reads YYNGEE.

This sequence joins TRBV7-9 and TRBJ2-2; D is unclear. Germline CDR1 reads SEHNR; CDR2 reads FQNEAQ (reference sequence). The CDR3 spans 14 residues. V was cut by 3 bases and J by 3 bases, with 8 bases left in between. CDR3 bases: TGTGCCAGCAGCTTTGGCCTTGACACCGGGGAGCTGTTTTTT. The encoded protein is CASSFGLDTGELFF.

The count of this clone is one. The rearrangement uses TRBV5-6 and TRBJ2-2; 10 nucleotides line up with TRBD2. V trimming: 0 bases; J trimming: 6 bases; junction bases outside the gene matches: 2. The CDR3 consists of 15 residues. From germline, CDR1 is SGHDT and CDR2 YYEEEE. This CDR3 reads CASSLDLAGAGELFF. In DNA, the CDR3 is TGTGCCAGCAGCTTGGATCTAGCGGGGGCCGGGGAGCTGTTTTTT.

The rearrangement links TRBV6-6 to TRBJ2-7, with TRBD1 matching 9 bases. V shed 6 bases and J 5 bases; nucleotides not matched to a gene: 2. The V gene's germline CDR1 is MNHNY and CDR2 SVGAGI (reference sequence). CDR3 length: 12 amino acids. The CDR3 is CASRQGANEQYF. Written as DNA, the CDR3 is TGTGCCAGCAGACAGGGGGCCAACGAGCAGTACTTC.

V and J are TRBV6-5 and TRBJ2-7; D is unclear. Germline assignment: CDR1 MNHEY and CDR2 SVGAGI. This CDR3 comprises 12 residues. V lost 6 bases and J 2 bases, leaving 8 bases between the germline ends. The CDR3 sequence: CASSPGPYEQYF. CDR3 nucleotide sequence: TGTGCCAGCAGCCCCGGGCCCTACGAGCAGTACTTC.

The chain recombines TRBV30 with TRBJ1-1, with 8 bases lining up with TRBD1. The CDR3 has 15 amino acids. Germline V gene data show CDR1 as GTSNPN and CDR2 as SVGIG (reference sequence). The V gene end was trimmed by 3 bases and the J gene end by 3 bases; junction bases not matched to a gene: 9. CDR3 loop: CAWSGSTGGYTEAFF. As DNA, the CDR3 is TGTGCCTGGAGCGGGTCCACAGGGGGATACACTGAAGCTTTCTTT. Supplemented by reference TRBV30 and TRBJ1-1, the full variable domain reads SQTIHQWPATLVQPVGSPLSLECTVEGTSNPNLYWYRQAAGRGLQLLFYSVGIGQISSEVPQNLSASRPQDRQFILSSKKLLLSDSGFYLCAWSGSTGGYTEAFFGQGTRLTVV.

In its sample, this clone was seen a few times. This chain uses TRBV10-3 with TRBJ2-1, with TRBD2 identical over 8 bases. This CDR3 region has 14 residues. The trim removed 11 bases at V and 8 bases at J, leaving 14 bases unmatched. Per germline, CDR1 ENHRY and CDR2 SYGVKD. CDR3 in DNA: TGTGCCGCCCAACCCGGGACTAGTGGAGATGAGCAGTTCTTC. This sequence encodes CAAQPGTSGDEQFF.

This clone has just one count. J is TRBJ2-2 and V is TRBV6-5, with 7 bases identical to TRBD2. The V gene end was trimmed by 4 bases and the J gene end by 9 bases; junction bases not matched to a gene: 5. The CDR3 consists of 13 residues. Per the germline V gene, CDR1 is MNHEY and CDR2 is SVGAGI. CDR3: CASSWGEGRELFF. In nucleotides, the CDR3 is TGTGCCAGCAGTTGGGGGGAGGGCCGGGAGCTGTTTTTT.

V and J are TRBV6-1 and TRBJ2-7; 8 nucleotides agree with TRBD1. In germline, CDR1 is MNHNS, CDR2 SASEGT. V was clipped by 6 bases and J by 5 bases; unmatched bases: 9. The CDR3 is made up of 14 amino acids. The CDR3 loop reads CASRGTGSFHEQYF. Here the CDR3 DNA reads TGTGCCAGCAGGGGGACAGGTTCCTTCCACGAGCAGTACTTC.

In DNA, the CDR3 is TGCGCCAGCAAGGGGACAGGGGCGGGGACTGAAGCTTTCTTT. It codes for CASKGTGAGTEAFF. The genes are TRBV5-1 and TRBJ1-1, with 10 bases aligning to TRBD1. CDR3 length: 14 residues. Germline V lookup: CDR1 SGHRS, CDR2 YFSETQ. Losses at the gene ends were 6 bases for V and 5 bases for J; bases not matched to a gene: 7.

This clone appeared a few times. The chain has TRBV18 and TRBJ2-5, with D unresolved. The CDR3 covers 13 residues. CDR1 and CDR2 (germline): KGHSH, LQKENI. Between the trimmed V and J ends, which lost 3 bases and 4 bases, there was a span of 9 bases. The CDR3 DNA is TGTGCCAGCTCACCCGCTGACGGAGAGACCCAGTACTTC. Translation gives CASSPADGETQYF.

This clone was recorded once. The V call is TRBV27, the J call TRBJ2-3; D possibly corresponds to TRBD2 (6 bases). V was cut by 8 bases and J by 1 base, with 31 bases left in between. This CDR3 is built from 20 residues. Germline V gene sequence: CDR1 MNHEY, CDR2 SMNVEV (reference sequence). The chain's CDR3 is CASPGSGIRDSPSGTDTQYF. The CDR3 coding sequence is TGTGCCAGCCCGGGCTCCGGAATCCGGGACTCACCAAGTGGCACAGATACGCAGTATTTT.

This chain joins TRBV7-2 and TRBJ2-1; 7 bases match TRBD2. The CDR3 covers 17 residues. V trimming: 2 bases; J trimming: 3 bases; junction bases outside the gene matches: 10. CDR1 is SGHTA, CDR2 FQGNSA, per germline. The CDR3 loop is CASSLRDSGLLYNEQFF. For the CDR3, the DNA is TGTGCCAGCAGCTTACGAGATAGCGGGCTCCTCTACAATGAGCAGTTCTTC.

This chain links TRBV5-1 with TRBJ2-1; the D is unclear. There are 15 residues in the CDR3. Germline CDR1 and CDR2: SGHRS and YFSETQ. The germline V and J ends were trimmed by 6 bases and 0 bases, with 13 bases remaining between them. CDR3 sequence (DNA): TGCGCCAGCACTCATACTACGAGCTCCTACAATGAGCAGTTCTTC. This gives the protein CASTHTTSSYNEQFF. The whole variable domain, filled in from reference TRBV5-1 and TRBJ2-1, reads KAGVTQTPRYLIKTRGQQVTLSCSPISGHRSVSWYQQTPGQGLQFLFEYFSETQRNKGNFPGRFSGRQFSNSRSEMNVSTLELGDSALYLCASTHTTSSYNEQFFGPGTRLTVL.